This passage covers 24 T cell receptor beta chains from one sample sequenced in a study of CD8 T cells in Susac syndrome. RNA totalling about 0.5 to 1 ug underwent reverse transcription with random hexamers. TCRdb re-called the immunoSEQ multiplex PCR reads with MiXCR, one entry per CDR3 protein. This table has some 140,000 distinct CDR3 sequences, roughly 76% appearing once. The sequenced sample was CD8+ T cells from PBMCs. The receptor source for this set is a human donor with multiple sclerosis.

The chain employs TRBV11-3 and TRBJ2-2; no clear D gene. V was shortened by 5 bases and J by 4 bases, with 11 bases between the two germline ends. The CDR3 is made up of 14 amino acids. Germline assignment: CDR1 SGHNT and CDR2 YENEEA. CDR3 DNA: TGTGCCAGCAGCACCTTAGGTATCACCGGGGAGCTGTTTTTT. This codes for CASSTLGITGELFF.

The chain has TRBV5-6 and TRBJ2-1; D is uncertain. Germline V gene lookup returns CDR1 SGHDT and CDR2 YYEEEE. CDR3 length: 15 residues. The germline V and J ends were trimmed by 0 bases and 5 bases, with 12 bases remaining between them. CDR3 sequence (DNA): TGTGCCAGCAGCTTGGGGGGATATTGGGACAATGAGCAGTTCTTC. Translated, it gives CASSLGGYWDNEQFF.

V and J are TRBV6-6 and TRBJ2-1, with a possible D match to TRBD2 (5 bases). CDR3 length equals 15 residues. The V and J ends lost 7 bases and 3 bases respectively, with 16 bases between them. Per the germline V gene, CDR1 is MNHNY and CDR2 is SVGAGI (reference sequence). The CDR3 here is CASTGGPSHYNEQFF. CDR3 sequence (DNA): TGTGCCAGCACCGGAGGACCTTCCCACTACAATGAGCAGTTCTTC.

As to this clonotype: Sequence at one end of the junction differs from germline and may be a read error. The chain uses TRBV7-7 and TRBJ1-1; unclear D gene. Germline loops: CDR1 SSHAT, CDR2 FNYEAQ (reference sequence). This CDR3 has 13 residues. CDR3 sequence reads: CASSYAQNTEAFF. The CDR3 nucleotides read TGTGCTAGCAGCTACGCACAGAACACTGAAGCTTTCTTT.

The chain combines TRBV7-9 with TRBJ1-2; tentative D call: TRBD1 (5 bases). Germline V gene lookup returns CDR1 SEHNR and CDR2 FQNEAQ (reference sequence). There are 13 residues in the CDR3. V was shortened by 1 base and J by 9 bases, with 12 bases between the two germline ends. The CDR3 bases are TGTGCCAGCAGCTTAGTACAGGAACCAAGCTACACCTTC. Translating it yields CASSLVQEPSYTF. The whole variable domain, filled in from reference TRBV7-9 and TRBJ1-2, reads DTGVSQNPRHKITKRGQNVTFRCDPISEHNRLYWYRQTLGQGPEFLTYFQNEAQLEKSRLLSDRFSAERPKGSFSTLEIQRTEQGDSAMYLCASSLVQEPSYTFGSGTRLTVV.

The V gene is TRBV27, the J gene TRBJ1-3; D not certain. Trimming cost V 5 bases and J 4 bases, with 15 bases left between them. CDR1 MNHEY and CDR2 SMNVEV come from the germline V gene (reference sequence). This CDR3 contains 15 residues. The CDR3 here is CASSPLGSAGNTIYF. In DNA, the CDR3 is TGTGCCAGCAGTCCATTGGGGTCGGCCGGAAACACCATATATTTT.

This clonotype appeared a single time. The DNA for the CDR3 is TGTGCCAGCACTCTGGGGACTCAGGGTTACAATGAGCAGTTCTTC. It is translated as CASTLGTQGYNEQFF. The V and J genes are TRBV27 and TRBJ2-1; D is perhaps TRBD2 (6 bases). The V end was cut by 7 bases, the J end by 4 bases, with 17 bases between. The length of the CDR3 is 15 residues. CDR1 MNHEY and CDR2 SMNVEV come from the germline V gene (reference sequence).

The chain employs TRBV19 and TRBJ1-5; possibly TRBD1 for D (5 bases). The germline gives CDR1 LNHDA, CDR2 SQIVND (reference sequence). V was pared by 9 bases and J by 3 bases, with 15 bases between. This CDR3 is built from 14 residues. The CDR3 region has the DNA TGTGCCAGCCAGACGACAGCGCTCAATCAGCCCCAGCATTTT. It translates to CASQTTALNQPQHF.

The gene calls are TRBV27 and TRBJ2-5, with TRBD2 identical over 7 bases. Germline trimming cut 3 bases from V and 5 bases from J; bases unmatched to any gene: 12. Germline V gene sequence: CDR1 MNHEY, CDR2 SMNVEV (reference sequence). The CDR3 contains 16 residues. The CDR3 DNA is TGTGCCAGCAGTTTTGGGGACCCGGGGGGAAGGGAGACCCAGTACTTC. As protein: CASSFGDPGGRETQYF.

The gene calls are TRBV19 and TRBJ2-5; D tentatively fits TRBD1 or TRBD2 (5 bases each). The CDR3 consists of 13 residues. Trimming took off 1 base at V and 4 bases at J, with 7 bases between the two ends. The germline V gene encodes CDR1 LNHDA and CDR2 SQIVND (reference sequence). The CDR3: CASSIGGAETQYF. CDR3 coding DNA: TGTGCCAGTAGTATAGGAGGGGCAGAGACCCAGTACTTC.

This chain joins TRBV5-6 and TRBJ1-4; D gene uncertain. Germline V gives CDR1 SGHDT, CDR2 YYEEEE. This CDR3 has 12 residues. Trimming took off 3 bases at V and 7 bases at J, with 7 bases between the two ends. The CDR3 reads CASSSWGEKLFF. CDR3 nucleotide sequence: TGTGCCAGCAGCTCGTGGGGTGAAAAACTGTTTTTT.

This clonotype was counted a single time. The CDR3: CASSPGAGAVNEQFF. CDR3 nucleotide sequence: TGTGCCAGCAGTCCGGGAGCGGGAGCAGTCAATGAGCAGTTCTTC. The genes are TRBV12-3 or TRBV12-4 and TRBJ2-1, with 8 bases lining up with TRBD2. V lost 5 bases to trimming and J lost 6 bases; unmatched junction nucleotides: 9. The CDR3 is made up of 15 amino acids.

The chain links TRBV20-1 to TRBJ2-6; 9 nucleotides agree with TRBD1. J was trimmed by 1 base and V by 4 bases; bases with no gene match: 14. The V gene's germline CDR1 is DFQATT and CDR2 SNEGSKA (reference sequence). This CDR3 has 19 amino acids. The CDR3 DNA reads as TGCAGTGCTACCGGAATCGGGACAGGGAAGACTTCTGGGGCCAACGTCCTGACTTTC. Encoded protein: CSATGIGTGKTSGANVLTF.

The genes are TRBV2 and TRBJ1-2, with D possibly being TRBD1 (6 bases). V shed 5 bases and J shed 8 bases, with 18 bases lying between them. This CDR3 contains 14 residues. Germline V gives CDR1 SNHLY, CDR2 FYNNEI. The CDR3 reads CASSKYRERYGYTF. The CDR3 DNA sequence: TGTGCCAGCAGTAAATACAGGGAAAGGTACGGCTACACCTTC. Together with reference TRBV2 and TRBJ1-2, the CDR3 gives the full variable domain: EPEVTQTPSHQVTQMGQEVILRCVPISNHLYFYWYRQILGQKVEFLVSFYNNEISEKSEIFDDQFSVERPDGSNFTLKIRSTKLEDSAMYFCASSKYRERYGYTFGSGTRLTVV.

The V and J genes are TRBV20-1 and TRBJ2-3; D possibly uses TRBD1 or TRBD2 (6 bases each). CDR1 is DFQATT and CDR2 is SNEGSKA in the germline V gene (reference sequence). CDR3 size: 14 residues. Trimming cost V 5 bases and J 2 bases, with 14 bases left between them. The CDR3: CSAGRDTITDTQYF. The CDR3 nucleotides read TGCAGTGCTGGGCGGGACACTATCACAGATACGCAGTATTTT.

The chain recombines TRBV5-4 with TRBJ2-1; 9 positions agree with TRBD2. From germline, CDR1 is SGHNT and CDR2 YYREEE (reference sequence). J gave up 7 bases and V 1 base, and 6 bases lay outside the gene matches. The CDR3 spans 15 residues. The CDR3 region has the DNA TGTGCCAGCAGCTTGATTGGACTAGCGTGGAATGAGCAGTTCTTC. It is translated as CASSLIGLAWNEQFF.

J is TRBJ1-2 and V is TRBV5-1; D call uncertain. Trimming pared 6 bases from V and 1 base from J, leaving 7 bases between. CDR3 length equals 12 residues. Per germline, CDR1 SGHRS and CDR2 YFSETQ. CDR3 bases: TGCGCCAGCACGGCGGATAACTATGGCTACACCTTC. This translates into CASTADNYGYTF.

This rearrangement joins TRBV10-3 to TRBJ2-1; either TRBD1 or TRBD2 may fit D (5 bases each). This CDR3 is built from 15 residues. Germline V gene lookup returns CDR1 ENHRY and CDR2 SYGVKD. V lost 7 bases, J lost 9 bases, and 22 bases lay in between. CDR3 DNA: TGTGCCATCACGGAAGACGGGACGAAGCAGGGTGAGCAGTTCTTC. This encodes CAITEDGTKQGEQFF.

V and J are TRBV2 and TRBJ1-5, with D possibly being TRBD1 (6 bases). This CDR3 spans 15 amino acids. V was cut by 5 bases and J by 1 base, with 12 bases left in between. The germline gives CDR1 SNHLY, CDR2 FYNNEI. The DNA for the CDR3 is TGTGCCAGCAGTTACAAAGGGGGGAGCAATCAGCCCCAGCATTTT. This encodes CASSYKGGSNQPQHF.

This rearrangement joins TRBV9 to TRBJ2-2; 9 bases match TRBD1. The CDR3 is 16 residues long. CDR1 SGDLS and CDR2 YYNGEE come from the germline V gene. V gave up 4 bases and J gave up 3 bases; unmatched junction bases: 7. As DNA, the CDR3 is TGTGCCAGCAGCCTCCGGGACAGGGTGTACACCGGGGAGCTGTTTTTT. Translated, it gives CASSLRDRVYTGELFF.

This clonotype was seen more than once but under ten times. The V call is TRBV7-9, the J call TRBJ2-3, with a weak D call TRBD1 (6 bases). Germline CDR1 is SEHNR and CDR2 is FQNEAQ (reference sequence). This CDR3 spans 12 amino acids. Deletions cut 8 bases from V and 5 bases from J, with 11 bases between. The CDR3, as DNA: TGTGCCAGCTGCCTAGGGGGAGATACGCAGTATTTT. This sequence encodes CASCLGGDTQYF.

This clonotype came up once. The chain combines TRBV6-2 or TRBV6-3 with TRBJ1-2; 10 nucleotides align to TRBD1. Germline loops: CDR1 MNHEY, CDR2 SVGEGT. The CDR3 runs 15 residues. V gave up 5 bases and J gave up 8 bases; unmatched junction bases: 11. The CDR3 sequence: CASSRRGTGERGYTF. The CDR3 DNA sequence: TGTGCCAGCAGTCGCCGGGGGACAGGGGAACGAGGCTACACCTTC.

V gene TRBV6-2 or TRBV6-3 combines with J gene TRBJ2-4; D might be TRBD1 or TRBD2, each matching 5 bases. Germline V lookup: CDR1 MNHEY, CDR2 SVGEGT. V lost 2 bases and J 6 bases, leaving 11 bases between the germline ends. The CDR3 consists of 14 residues. In nucleotides, the CDR3 is TGTGCCAGCAGTTACGAGGGCAGGGCAAACATTCAGTACTTC. Its protein is CASSYEGRANIQYF.

With regard to this clonotype: The CDR3 end shows no conserved phenylalanine or tryptophan, and so a read error is likely. No DNA is shown, since the ends of the CDR3 on it are uncertain; the CDR3 is the one TCRdb lists. The chain joins TRBV4-2 to TRBJ2-6; no DNA check was done on the table's D call, TRBD1. The CDR3 adds up to 18 amino acids, both ends counted. The germline V gene has CDR1 LGHNA and CDR2 YNFKEQ. CDR3 amino acids: CASSQPGQLSSGANVQTS.